The entry that follows covers one TCR beta chain sequence. Its antigen is as yet unknown. The sample comes from a study of OX40 agonist ivuxolimab in advanced cancers. As for the study in general: Two cutaneous melanoma patients and one hepatocellular carcinoma patient, three in all, had partial responses. Study-level findings and limits: Near-lowest levels of clonal expansion characterized partial responders at 0.1-3.0 mg/kg. More expanded clones were seen, on average, in CD8+ T cells than in CD4+.

Some clones are missing from TCRdb's copy, which holds only in-frame ones; the method was immunoSEQ multiplex PCR. Of about 19,000 clones detected, roughly 80% appear once; the ten largest clones hold less than 25%. CDR3 length: 15 residues. Germline CDR1 reads SGHTA; CDR2 reads FQGNSA. Trimming cost V 1 base and J 12 bases, with 19 bases left between them. The V and J genes are TRBV7-2 and TRBJ2-1; possibly TRBD1 for D (6 bases). The sequenced sample was CD4+ or CD8+ T cells sorted from blood, obtained in a trial of the OX40 agonist ivuxolimab. The TCR sequence derives from an adult with an advanced solid tumor such as melanoma, head and neck, liver or kidney cancer. Written as DNA, the CDR3 is TGTGCCAGCAGCTTAGGGACTCTCGTCTTAGGGGGGCAGTTCTTC. Translation: CASSLGTLVLGGQFF.